This T cell receptor beta chain was recorded in a study of blood T cell repertoires in COVID-19 (dated by TCRdb to 2018 to 2020). The study in broad terms: Samples from collaborators originated in the United States, Italy and Spain and spanned both the acute and convalescent phases of COVID-19. The material from the prospective study consisted of cDNA or gDNA derived from T cells, B-cell-depleted T cells, or PBMCs. Deeply sampled blood TCRbeta repertoires from subjects exposed to, actively infected with, or recovered from COVID-19 were included in the dataset. A freely available public database, intended as a resource for researchers studying the immune response to SARS-CoV-2, is where the repertoires were released. The samples were drawn from two sources: the first 160 participants of the ongoing ImmuneRACE study, and 1,254 subjects contributed by 6 global collaborators. Nearly every sample came with metadata listing a de-identified subject ID, COVID-19 status, age in years and sex. HLA class I and class II types, where available, came from metadata supplied by the sample provider rather than from assay-based typing. Broader findings and caveats from the paper: The quantity of clinical and demographic metadata differed by source and by participant and was supplied without curation.

Via the germline V gene, CDR1 is SGDLS and CDR2 YYNGEE. From its cysteine to its phenylalanine, the CDR3 spans 14 amino acids. Only CDR3 DNA is held: 42 bases, read in frame from base 1. V drops 2 bases and J drops 3 bases, leaving 9 bases in between. Comment on this clone: Its binding antigen is unknown. Base qualities are not provided; no much larger clone lies one nucleotide away.

The immunoSEQ Assay, a bias-controlled multiplex PCR, was used to amplify TCRbeta CDR3 regions from genomic DNA. The paper's data handling went like this. Within the assay, amplification of reference gene primers was used to estimate how many nucleated cells each sample contained. To quantify the absolute abundance of each unique TCRbeta CDR3 rearrangement, sequence reads were collapsed and filtered. For each sample, productive Simpson clonality was calculated as the square root of Simpson's diversity index over productive rearrangements. Held by TCRdb, this immuneACCESS table contains in-frame sequences only and omits some clones. Under half of the omission traces to an unresolved V gene where checked; the cause of the rest is unknown. V and J calls and clone size are those listed in that table; D and trimming were worked out from the DNA. The sample table contains approximately 30,000 clones; only one count was recorded for around 89% of them. The top ten clones comprise approximately 0.55% of the sample.

Collaborating institutions collected whole blood in K2EDTA tubes following their own protocols. For TCRbeta analysis, collaborator samples were shipped as frozen whole blood, as isolated PBMCs, or as DNA extracted from either sample type. The receptor comes from a woman in her thirties or forties with active or convalescent COVID-19. Sequenced sample: peripheral blood. The sequence is built from TRBV9 and TRBJ1-5, with no D gene named confidently. The encoded CDR3 is CASSVGPDNQPQHF. The DNA sequence is given as TGTGCCAGCAGCGTTGGGCCAGACAATCAGCCCCAGCATTTT.